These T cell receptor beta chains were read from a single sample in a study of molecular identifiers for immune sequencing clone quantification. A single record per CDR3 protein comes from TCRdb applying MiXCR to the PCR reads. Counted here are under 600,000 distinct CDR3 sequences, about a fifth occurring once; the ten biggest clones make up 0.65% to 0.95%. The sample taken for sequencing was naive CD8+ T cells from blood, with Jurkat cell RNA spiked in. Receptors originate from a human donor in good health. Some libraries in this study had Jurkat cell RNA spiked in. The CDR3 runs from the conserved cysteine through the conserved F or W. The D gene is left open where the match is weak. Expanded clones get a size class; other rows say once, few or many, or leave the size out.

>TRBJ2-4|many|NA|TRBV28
TGTGCCAGCAGTTTAGGTTCGGCAAACATTCAGTACTTC
CASSLGSANIQYF
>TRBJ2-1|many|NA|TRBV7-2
TGTGCCAGCAGCTCGCTGCCGAAAGCGTTAAGCTCCTACAATGAGCAGTTCTTC
CASSSLPKALSSYNEQFF
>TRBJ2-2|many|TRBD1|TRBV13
TGTGCCAGCAGCGCCATGGACAGGGACACCGGGGAGCTGTTTTTT
CASSAMDRDTGELFF
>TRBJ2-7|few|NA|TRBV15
TGTGCCACCAGCAGATCCAGGGAGGCCAACGAGCAGTACTTC
CATSRSREANEQYF
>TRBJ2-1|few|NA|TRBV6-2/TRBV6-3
TGTGCCAGCAGTTATCCGGGCGTCGATGAGAAGTTCTTC
CASSYPGVDEKFF
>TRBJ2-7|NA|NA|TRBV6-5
TGTGCCAGCAGTTACGGGACCGGGACACCACCCGAGCAGTACTTC
CASSYGTGTPPEQYF
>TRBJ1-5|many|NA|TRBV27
TGTGCCAGCAGTGTCACAGGCAGCAATCAGCCCCAGCATTTT
CASSVTGSNQPQHF
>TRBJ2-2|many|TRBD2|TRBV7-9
TGTGCCAGCAGCTTTTCCCGGGGACTAGCGGGCAACACCGGGGAGCTGTTTTTT
CASSFSRGLAGNTGELFF
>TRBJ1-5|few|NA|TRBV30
TGTGCCTGGAGTGTAGCCTGGGGTAGCAATCAGCCCCAGCATTTT
CAWSVAWGSNQPQHF
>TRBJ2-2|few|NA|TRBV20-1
TGCAGTGCTAGTTCCACCGGGGAGCTGTTTTTT
CSASSTGELFF
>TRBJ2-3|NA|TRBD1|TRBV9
TGTGCCAGCAGTTACAGCAGACAGGGTGGCACAGATACGCAGTATTTT
CASSYSRQGGTDTQYF
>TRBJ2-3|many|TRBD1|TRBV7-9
TGTGCCAGCAGCTCCGGACAGGGGAGGTTTGCAGATACGCAGTATTTT
CASSSGQGRFADTQYF
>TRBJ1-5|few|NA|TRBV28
TGTGCCAGCGTCAGGTCCAGTCGGGGCAATCAGCCCCAGCATTTT
CASVRSSRGNQPQHF
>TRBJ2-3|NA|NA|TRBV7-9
TGTGCCAGCAGCTTGCCCGGGTCCACAGGTACGCAGTATTTT
CASSLPGSTGTQYF
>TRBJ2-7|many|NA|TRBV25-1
TGTGCCAGCAGTCGAGTTAGCTCCTACGAGCAGTACTTC
CASSRVSSYEQYF
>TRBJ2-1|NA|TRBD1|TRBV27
TGTGCCAGTAGTTTCGGGGCAGGGGGCCTGGATGAGCAGTTCTTC
CASSFGAGGLDEQFF
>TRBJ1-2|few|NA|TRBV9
TGTGCCAGCAGCGAGGGAAGAGGAGGGAGTAATGGCTACACCTTC
CASSEGRGGSNGYTF
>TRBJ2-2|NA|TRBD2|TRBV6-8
TGTGCCAGCAGTTCCTGGTTAGCGGGAGAGGTCGGGGAGCTGTTTTTT
CASSSWLAGEVGELFF
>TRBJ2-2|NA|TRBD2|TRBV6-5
TGTGCCAGCAGTTACCGGCGGGGGGAAGTCAGTACCGGGGAGCTGTTTTTT
CASSYRRGEVSTGELFF
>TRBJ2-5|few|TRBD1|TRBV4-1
TGCGCCAGCAGCCACCCAGGGGGAGAGACCCAGTACTTC
CASSHPGGETQYF
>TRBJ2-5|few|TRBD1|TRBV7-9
TGTGCCAGCAGCCCGAAGACAGGGTTAGGAGAGGCCCAGTACTTC
CASSPKTGLGEAQYF
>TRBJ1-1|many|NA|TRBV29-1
TGCAGCGTTTATGAGCTTGGGATGGCTGAAGCTTTCTTT
CSVYELGMAEAFF
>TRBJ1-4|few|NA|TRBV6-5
TGTGCCAGCAGGAGAGCAACTAATGAAAAACTGTTTTTT
CASRRATNEKLFF
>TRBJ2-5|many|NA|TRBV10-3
TGTGCCATCAGTGACGTTAGGGCCCAGTACTTC
CAISDVRAQYF
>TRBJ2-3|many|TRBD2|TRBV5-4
TGTGCCAGCAGCTTGGCTCACGGCGGGGGGACAACAGATACGCAGTATTTT
CASSLAHGGGTTDTQYF
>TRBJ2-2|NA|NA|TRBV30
TGTGCCTGGAGCCGATCTAGTACCGGGGAGCTGTTTTTT
CAWSRSSTGELFF
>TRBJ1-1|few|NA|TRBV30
TGTGCCTGGAGCCCCTCGGCAATGAACACTGAAGCTTTCTTT
CAWSPSAMNTEAFF
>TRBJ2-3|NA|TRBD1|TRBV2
TGTGCCAGCAGTGAAGAGGGACAGGGAGGTGATACGCAGTATTTT
CASSEEGQGGDTQYF
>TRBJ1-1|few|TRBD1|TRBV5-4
TGTGCCAGCAGCGAGGGACAGGGGCTCACTGAAGCTTTCTTT
CASSEGQGLTEAFF
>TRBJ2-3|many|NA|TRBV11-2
TGTGCCAGCAGCTTCTCAGGGTATAGTACAGATACGCAGTATTTT
CASSFSGYSTDTQYF
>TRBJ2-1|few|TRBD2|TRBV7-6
TGTGCCAGCAGCTCGGACCTCACTAGCGGGGGGTCTCGTCGGTTCTTC
CASSSDLTSGGSRRFF
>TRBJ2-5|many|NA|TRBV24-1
TGTGCCACCAGTGATCCCCTGGCCCCGTTGGAGACCCAGTACTTC
CATSDPLAPLETQYF
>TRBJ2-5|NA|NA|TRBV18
TGTGCCAGCTCATCGGGACCGGATGAAGAGACCCAGTACTTC
CASSSGPDEETQYF
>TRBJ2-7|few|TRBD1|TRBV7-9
TGTGCCAGCAGCAAACCGGGACAGGGGGGCCACGAGCAGTACTTC
CASSKPGQGGHEQYF
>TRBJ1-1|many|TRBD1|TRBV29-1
TGCAGCGTGGGGGGACAGGGAGGCACTGAAGCTTTCTTT
CSVGGQGGTEAFF
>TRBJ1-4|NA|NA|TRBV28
TGTGCCAGCAGGTCGTGGTCTGCTGAAAAACTGTTTTTT
CASRSWSAEKLFF
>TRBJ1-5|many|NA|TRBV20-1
TGCAGTGCTAGTGGGATAACCGATCAGCCCCAGCATTTT
CSASGITDQPQHF
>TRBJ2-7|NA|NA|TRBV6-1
TGTGCCAGCAGCCCGGGGCGGGGTAGGGACGAGCAGTACTTC
CASSPGRGRDEQYF
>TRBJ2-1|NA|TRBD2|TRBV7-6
TGTGCCAGCAGCTTAGAAGGGACGGGAGGAACTAGCGATGAGCAGTTCTTC
CASSLEGTGGTSDEQFF
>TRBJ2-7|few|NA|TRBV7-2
TGTGCCAGCAGCTTAGTTTTGGGGACGGGGGACCCCTACGAGCAGTACTTC
CASSLVLGTGDPYEQYF
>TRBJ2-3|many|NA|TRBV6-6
TGTGCCAGCATTAAGCGGAGTTTCACAGATACGCAGTATTTT
CASIKRSFTDTQYF
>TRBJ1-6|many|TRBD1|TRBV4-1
TGCGCCAGCAGCCAAGCTGGGACAGGGAAAAATTCACCCCTCCACTTT
CASSQAGTGKNSPLHF